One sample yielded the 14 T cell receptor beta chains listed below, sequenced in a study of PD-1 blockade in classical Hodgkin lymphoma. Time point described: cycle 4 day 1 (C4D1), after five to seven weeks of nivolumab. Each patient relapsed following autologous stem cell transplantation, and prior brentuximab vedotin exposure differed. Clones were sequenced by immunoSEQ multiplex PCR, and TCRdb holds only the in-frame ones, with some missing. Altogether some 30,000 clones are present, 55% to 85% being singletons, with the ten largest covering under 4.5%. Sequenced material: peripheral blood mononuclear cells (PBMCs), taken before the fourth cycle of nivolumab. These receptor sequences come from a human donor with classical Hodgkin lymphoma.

CDR3 amino acids: CASSQAGLGETQYF. The CDR3 DNA reads TGCGCCAGCAGCCAAGCGGGACTAGGGGAGACCCAGTACTTC. The chain recombines TRBV4-1 with TRBJ2-5; the match to TRBD2 covers 8 bases. The CDR3 is 14 amino acids. Germline loops: CDR1 MGHRA, CDR2 YSYEKL. V was pared by 1 base and J by 5 bases, with 3 bases of the junction left unmatched.

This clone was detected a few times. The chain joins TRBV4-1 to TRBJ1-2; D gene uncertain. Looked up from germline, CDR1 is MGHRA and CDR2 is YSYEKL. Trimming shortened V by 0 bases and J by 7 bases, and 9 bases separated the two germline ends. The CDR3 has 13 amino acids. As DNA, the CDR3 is TGCGCCAGCAGCCAAGAAAGCGACACTGGCTACACCTTC. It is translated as CASSQESDTGYTF.

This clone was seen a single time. CDR3: CASSLDTSYQETQYF. In nucleotides, the CDR3 is TGCGCCAGCAGCTTGGACACCTCGTACCAAGAGACCCAGTACTTC. This sequence joins TRBV5-1 and TRBJ2-5; D is ambiguous. The germline CDR1 and CDR2 sequences are SGHRS and YFSETQ. The CDR3 extends over 15 amino acids. Trimming stripped 0 bases from V and 0 bases from J, with 9 bases between. The full variable domain, its missing parts supplied by reference TRBV5-1 and TRBJ2-5, is KAGVTQTPRYLIKTRGQQVTLSCSPISGHRSVSWYQQTPGQGLQFLFEYFSETQRNKGNFPGRFSGRQFSNSRSEMNVSTLELGDSALYLCASSLDTSYQETQYFGPGTRLLVL.

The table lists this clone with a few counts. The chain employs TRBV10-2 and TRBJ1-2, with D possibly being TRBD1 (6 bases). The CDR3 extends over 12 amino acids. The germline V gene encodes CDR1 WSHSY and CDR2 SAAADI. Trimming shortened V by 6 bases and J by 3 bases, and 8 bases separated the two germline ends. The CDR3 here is CASSPGDYGYTF. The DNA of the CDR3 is TGCGCCAGCAGCCCAGGGGACTATGGCTACACCTTC.

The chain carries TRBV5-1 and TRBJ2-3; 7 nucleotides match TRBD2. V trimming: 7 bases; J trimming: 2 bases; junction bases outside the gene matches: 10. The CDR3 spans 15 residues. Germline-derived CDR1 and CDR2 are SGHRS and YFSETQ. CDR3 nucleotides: TGCGCCAGCGGCGGTGCGGGAGACCCCACAGATACGCAGTATTTT. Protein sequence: CASGGAGDPTDTQYF. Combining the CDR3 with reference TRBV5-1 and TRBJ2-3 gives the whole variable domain KAGVTQTPRYLIKTRGQQVTLSCSPISGHRSVSWYQQTPGQGLQFLFEYFSETQRNKGNFPGRFSGRQFSNSRSEMNVSTLELGDSALYLCASGGAGDPTDTQYFGPGTRLTVL.

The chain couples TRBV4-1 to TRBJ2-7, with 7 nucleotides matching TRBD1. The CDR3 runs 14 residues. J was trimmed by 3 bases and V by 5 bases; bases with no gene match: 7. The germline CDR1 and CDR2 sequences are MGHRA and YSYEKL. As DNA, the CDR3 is TGCGCCAGCAGCTTCCAAACAGGGGTCTACGAGCAGTACTTC. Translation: CASSFQTGVYEQYF.

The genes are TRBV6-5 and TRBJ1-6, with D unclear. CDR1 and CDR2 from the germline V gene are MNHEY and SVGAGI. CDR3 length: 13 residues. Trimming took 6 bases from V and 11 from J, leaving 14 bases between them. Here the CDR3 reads CASRGGLGTPLHF. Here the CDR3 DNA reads TGTGCCAGCAGAGGCGGCTTGGGGACACCCCTCCACTTT.

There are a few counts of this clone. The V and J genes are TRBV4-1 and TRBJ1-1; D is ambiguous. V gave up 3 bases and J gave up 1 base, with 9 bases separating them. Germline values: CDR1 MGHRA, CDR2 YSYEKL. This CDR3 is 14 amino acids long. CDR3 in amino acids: CASSQKSGNTEAFF. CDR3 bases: TGCGCCAGCAGCCAGAAGAGCGGGAACACTGAAGCTTTCTTT.

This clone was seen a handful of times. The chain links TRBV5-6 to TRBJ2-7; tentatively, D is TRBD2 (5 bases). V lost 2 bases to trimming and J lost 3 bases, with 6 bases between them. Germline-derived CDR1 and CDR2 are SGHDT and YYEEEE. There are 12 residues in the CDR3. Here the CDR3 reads CASSFEGYEQYF. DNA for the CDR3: TGTGCCAGCAGCTTCGAGGGCTACGAGCAGTACTTC.

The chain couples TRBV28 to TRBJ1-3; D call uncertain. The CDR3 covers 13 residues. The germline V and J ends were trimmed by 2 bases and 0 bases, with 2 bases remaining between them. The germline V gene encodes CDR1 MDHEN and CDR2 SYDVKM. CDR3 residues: CASSLPSGNTIYF. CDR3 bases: TGTGCCAGCAGTTTACCCTCTGGAAACACCATATATTTT. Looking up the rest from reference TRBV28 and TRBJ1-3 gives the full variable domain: DVKVTQSSRYLVKRTGEKVFLECVQDMDHENMFWYRQDPGLGLRLIYFSYDVKMKEKGDIPEGYSVSREKKERFSLILESASTNQTSMYLCASSLPSGNTIYFGEGSWLTVV.

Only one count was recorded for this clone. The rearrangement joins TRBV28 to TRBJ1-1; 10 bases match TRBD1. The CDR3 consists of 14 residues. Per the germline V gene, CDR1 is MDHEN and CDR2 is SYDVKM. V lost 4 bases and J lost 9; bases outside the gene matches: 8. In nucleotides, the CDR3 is TGTGCCAGCAGTTGGGGCGGGGACAGGGGTAAAGCTTTCTTT. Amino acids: CASSWGGDRGKAFF. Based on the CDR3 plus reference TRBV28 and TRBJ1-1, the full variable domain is DVKVTQSSRYLVKRTGEKVFLECVQDMDHENMFWYRQDPGLGLRLIYFSYDVKMKEKGDIPEGYSVSREKKERFSLILESASTNQTSMYLCASSWGGDRGKAFFGQGTRLTVV.

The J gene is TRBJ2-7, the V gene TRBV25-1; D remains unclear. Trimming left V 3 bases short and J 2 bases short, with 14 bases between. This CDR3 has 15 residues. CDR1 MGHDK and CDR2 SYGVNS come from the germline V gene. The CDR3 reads CASSESAGVTYEQYF. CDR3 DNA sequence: TGTGCCAGCAGTGAGTCGGCTGGAGTGACCTACGAGCAGTACTTC.

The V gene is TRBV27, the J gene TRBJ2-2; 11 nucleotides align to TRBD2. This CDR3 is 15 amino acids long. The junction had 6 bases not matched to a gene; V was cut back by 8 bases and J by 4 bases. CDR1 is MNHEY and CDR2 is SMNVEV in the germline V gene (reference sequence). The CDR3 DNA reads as TGTGCCAGCCGGCTTCTAGCGGGGGGCACCGGGGAGCTGTTTTTT. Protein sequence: CASRLLAGGTGELFF.

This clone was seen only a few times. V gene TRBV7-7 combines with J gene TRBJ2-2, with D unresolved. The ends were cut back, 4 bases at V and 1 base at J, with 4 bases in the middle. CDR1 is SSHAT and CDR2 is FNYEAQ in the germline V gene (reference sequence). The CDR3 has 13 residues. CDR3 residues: CASSYRNTGELFF. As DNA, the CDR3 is TGTGCCAGCAGCTACAGGAACACCGGGGAGCTGTTTTTT.